A single sample is the source of the 25 T cell receptor beta chains below, sequenced in a study of control samples from healthy donors and cancer patients. Libraries were prepared by immunoSEQ multiplex PCR; TCRdb keeps only in-frame clonotypes and omits some of them. The sample consists of roughly 120,000 clones, about 95% of them appearing once. Sequenced material: blood. The receptors were sampled from a man aged 25-45 years in good health.

The rearrangement uses TRBV7-3 and TRBJ1-6; D is uncertain. Trimming shortened V by 8 bases and J by 3 bases, and 11 bases separated the two germline ends. Germline V CDR1 and CDR2: SGHTA, FQGTGA. The CDR3 spans 14 residues. This chain's CDR3 is CASGDGNYNSPLHF. CDR3 in DNA: TGTGCCAGCGGTGACGGAAACTATAATTCACCCCTCCACTTT.

This clone was counted a single time. The CDR3: CASSQGRVAYEQYF. The CDR3 nucleotides are TGTGCCAGCTCCCAGGGGAGGGTAGCCTACGAGCAGTACTTC. This chain links TRBV18 with TRBJ2-7; D might be TRBD2 (7 bases). The CDR3 runs 14 residues. Trimming pared 6 bases from V and 2 bases from J, leaving 14 bases between. Germline-derived CDR1 and CDR2 are KGHSH and LQKENI.

The chain carries TRBV6-6 and TRBJ1-1; D not certain. The CDR3 is made up of 13 amino acids. The V and J ends lost 0 bases and 5 bases respectively, with 7 bases between them. Germline V gene lookup returns CDR1 MNHNY and CDR2 SVGAGI (reference sequence). The CDR3, as DNA: TGTGCCAGCAGTTACTCGGGCCCGACTGAAGCTTTCTTT. Encoded protein: CASSYSGPTEAFF.

The rearrangement links TRBV7-9 to TRBJ2-7, with D perhaps TRBD2 (6 bases). CDR3 size: 15 residues. CDR1 and CDR2 (germline): SEHNR, FQNEAQ (reference sequence). Trimming removed 5 bases at V and 1 base at J, with 15 bases between. CDR3 bases: TGTGCCAGCAGCCGAGACTTGGCGGGGTCCTACGAGCAGTACTTC. Translating gives CASSRDLAGSYEQYF.

The chain has TRBV11-2 and TRBJ2-2; D is undetermined. V was clipped by 3 bases and J by 0 bases, with 14 bases between them. The CDR3 loop spans 17 amino acids. CDR1 and CDR2 (germline): SGHAT, FQNNGV. CDR3 sequence: CASSFRSLDPNTGELFF. The CDR3 nucleotides read TGTGCCAGCAGCTTCCGGAGCCTAGATCCGAACACCGGGGAGCTGTTTTTT.

The J gene is TRBJ2-1, the V gene TRBV18, with TRBD1 identical over 9 bases. The CDR3 is 15 residues long. The germline CDR1 and CDR2 sequences are KGHSH and LQKENI. The V segment lost 3 bases and the J segment 4 bases; nucleotides outside the gene matches: 4. This CDR3 reads CASSPGQGRYNEQFF. The CDR3 DNA reads TGTGCCAGCTCACCTGGACAGGGGAGGTACAATGAGCAGTTCTTC.

The CDR3 sequence: CASSASGGEVWGEAFF. CDR3 nucleotide sequence: TGTGCCAGCAGCGCCTCTGGGGGAGAGGTCTGGGGTGAAGCTTTCTTT. V gene TRBV9 combines with J gene TRBJ1-1, with a tentative D call TRBD1 (5 bases). V was pared by 3 bases and J by 7 bases, with 22 bases between. This CDR3 comprises 16 residues. Looked up from germline, CDR1 is SGDLS and CDR2 is YYNGEE.

The genes are TRBV13 and TRBJ1-2; D is perhaps TRBD1 (5 bases). Trimming shortened V by 3 bases and J by 4 bases, and 18 bases separated the two germline ends. The CDR3 spans 16 residues. Germline CDR1 PRHDT, CDR2 FYEKMQ (reference sequence). As DNA, the CDR3 is TGTGCCAGCAGCTTGGGAGGGGCGCAAGGGCTCTATGGCTACACCTTC. The encoded protein is CASSLGGAQGLYGYTF.

V usage is TRBV10-3 and J usage is TRBJ2-7; D may be TRBD1 (6 bases). From germline, CDR1 is ENHRY and CDR2 SYGVKD. The CDR3 contains 13 residues. V shed 3 bases and J shed 2 bases, with 8 bases lying between them. The CDR3 region has the DNA TGTGCCATCAGTGACGGACAGCCCTACGAGCAGTACTTC. Encoded protein: CAISDGQPYEQYF.

The chain has TRBV4-3 and TRBJ1-3; no reliable D call. Germline lookup yields CDR1 LGHNA and CDR2 YSLEER. Deletions cut 1 base from V and 0 bases from J, with 13 bases between. This CDR3 contains 17 residues. The CDR3 DNA reads as TGCGCCAGCAGCCAAGCCGCAGGAGGGAGCTCTGGAAACACCATATATTTT. Encoded protein: CASSQAAGGSSGNTIYF.

The rearrangement links TRBV9 to TRBJ2-2; 9 bases line up with TRBD2. The length of the CDR3 is 16 residues. V was clipped by 7 bases and J by 6 bases; unmatched bases: 13. Germline V gives CDR1 SGDLS, CDR2 YYNGEE. CDR3 sequence reads: CASGPRGGQVAGELFF. The CDR3, as DNA: TGTGCCAGCGGCCCGCGGGGGGGCCAAGTGGCCGGGGAGCTGTTTTTT.

CDR3 DNA: TGTGCCAGCAGCCCGGGAATAGCGGGGGACAATGAGCAGTTCTTC. Its translation: CASSPGIAGDNEQFF. The genes are TRBV6-5 and TRBJ2-1; 9 bases match TRBD2. Unmatched junction bases numbered 8, after V lost 6 bases and J lost 5 bases. Looked up from germline, CDR1 is MNHEY and CDR2 is SVGAGI. CDR3 length equals 15 residues.

J is TRBJ2-7 and V is TRBV5-6; D gene uncertain. The CDR3 runs 14 residues. CDR1 and CDR2 from the germline V gene are SGHDT and YYEEEE. V was shortened by 0 bases and J by 6 bases, with 13 bases between the two germline ends. The CDR3 DNA is TGTGCCAGCAGCTTGGCCAGAAGTTCGATCGAGCAGTACTTC. It encodes CASSLARSSIEQYF.

The chain joins TRBV9 to TRBJ1-1; possibly TRBD1 for D (5 bases). Germline loops: CDR1 SGDLS, CDR2 YYNGEE. This CDR3 contains 13 residues. Trimming pared 4 bases from V and 3 bases from J, leaving 10 bases between. In DNA, the CDR3 is TGTGCCAGCAGCCCCCGGGGGGACACTGAAGCTTTCTTT. Its protein is CASSPRGDTEAFF. Using reference TRBV9 and TRBJ1-1 for the parts outside the CDR3, the full variable domain is DSGVTQTPKHLITATGQRVTLRCSPRSGDLSVYWYQQSLDQGLQFLIQYYNGEERAKGNILERFSAQQFPDLHSELNLSSLELGDSALYFCASSPRGDTEAFFGQGTRLTVV.

This clone was recorded a few times. V usage is TRBV4-3 and J usage is TRBJ2-6; D is unresolved. Deletions cut 0 bases from V and 2 bases from J, with 8 bases between. CDR3 length: 16 residues. CDR1 is LGHNA and CDR2 is YSLEER in the germline V gene. CDR3 amino acids: CASSQESAAGANVLTF. CDR3 in DNA: TGCGCCAGCAGCCAAGAGTCAGCTGCTGGGGCCAACGTCCTGACTTTC.

This chain links TRBV10-3 with TRBJ1-6; 9 bases match TRBD1. Germline V lookup: CDR1 ENHRY, CDR2 SYGVKD. V trimming: 6 bases; J trimming: 6 bases; junction bases outside the gene matches: 6. The CDR3 length is 15 residues. Here the CDR3 DNA reads TGTGCCATCAGCGAGGGACAGGGCAGTAATTCACCCCTCCACTTT. Translated: CAISEGQGSNSPLHF.

V usage is TRBV7-2 and J usage is TRBJ1-1, with D uncertain. With 4 bases removed from V and 0 bases from J, the gap between germline ends came to 9 bases. CDR3 length: 14 residues. Germline-derived CDR1 and CDR2 are SGHTA and FQGNSA. DNA of the CDR3: TGTGCCAGCAGCTATACCAGGTTGAACACTGAAGCTTTCTTT. It specifies CASSYTRLNTEAFF.

This chain links TRBV27 with TRBJ1-1, with 8 nucleotides matching TRBD1. There are 14 residues in the CDR3. V trimming: 6 bases; J trimming: 6 bases; junction bases outside the gene matches: 9. CDR1 is MNHEY and CDR2 is SMNVEV in the germline V gene (reference sequence). CDR3 coding DNA: TGTGCCAGCAGGGGAGGACAGGGAGGACCTGAAGCTTTCTTT. This codes for CASRGGQGGPEAFF.

V and J are TRBV5-1 and TRBJ2-7; a weak D match, TRBD1 (6 bases). The CDR3 is 15 amino acids. Trimming shortened V by 6 bases and J by 5 bases, and 21 bases separated the two germline ends. Looked up from germline, CDR1 is SGHRS and CDR2 is YFSETQ. CDR3 in DNA: TGCGCCAGCACCTTCCGCACAGGGTTAATCCACGAGCAGTACTTC. It is translated as CASTFRTGLIHEQYF. Supplemented by reference TRBV5-1 and TRBJ2-7, the full variable domain reads KAGVTQTPRYLIKTRGQQVTLSCSPISGHRSVSWYQQTPGQGLQFLFEYFSETQRNKGNFPGRFSGRQFSNSRSEMNVSTLELGDSALYLCASTFRTGLIHEQYFGPGTRLTVT.

The chain employs TRBV6-5 and TRBJ1-1, with D possibly TRBD1 on 6 matching bases. The germline V and J ends were trimmed by 4 bases and 4 bases, with 16 bases remaining between them. Germline V gene data show CDR1 as MNHEY and CDR2 as SVGAGI. CDR3 size: 15 residues. CDR3 residues: CASSWGNRASTEAFF. The DNA for the CDR3 is TGTGCCAGCAGTTGGGGGAACAGGGCCAGCACTGAAGCTTTCTTT.

The V gene is TRBV12-5, the J gene TRBJ2-1; D ambiguous. The CDR3 runs 11 residues. Between the trimmed V and J ends, which lost 4 bases and 7 bases, there was a span of 5 bases. Per germline, CDR1 LGHNT and CDR2 FRNRAP. As DNA, the CDR3 is TGTGCTAGTGGTTCGGTTAATGAGCAGTTCTTC. It is translated as CASGSVNEQFF.

The chain couples TRBV5-1 to TRBJ2-2, with a tentative D call TRBD1 (5 bases). The CDR3 sequence is 15 residues long. From germline, CDR1 is SGHRS and CDR2 YFSETQ. Trimming cost V 4 bases and J 4 bases, with 14 bases left between them. CDR3: CASSLPEQGTGELFF. CDR3 DNA sequence: TGCGCCAGCAGCCTCCCGGAGCAGGGCACCGGGGAGCTGTTTTTT. Full variable domain (remainder filled in from reference TRBV5-1 and TRBJ2-2): KAGVTQTPRYLIKTRGQQVTLSCSPISGHRSVSWYQQTPGQGLQFLFEYFSETQRNKGNFPGRFSGRQFSNSRSEMNVSTLELGDSALYLCASSLPEQGTGELFFGEGSRLTVL.

The V call is TRBV3-1 (or the pseudogene TRBV3-2), the J call TRBJ1-2; D remains unclear. This CDR3 has 13 amino acids. Germline values: CDR1 LGHDT, CDR2 YNNKEL (reference sequence). V was shortened by 5 bases and J by 3 bases, with 10 bases between the two germline ends. The CDR3 region is CASSEGKYYGYTF. CDR3 nucleotide sequence: TGTGCCAGCAGCGAGGGAAAGTACTATGGCTACACCTTC.

The chain has TRBV5-1 and TRBJ1-1, with a tentative D call TRBD1 (5 bases). Per the germline V gene, CDR1 is SGHRS and CDR2 is YFSETQ. The CDR3 runs 15 residues. Trimming left V 0 bases short and J 1 base short, with 10 bases between. The CDR3 protein is CASSLGGGTNTEAFF. CDR3 in DNA: TGCGCCAGCAGCTTGGGTGGGGGGACGAACACTGAAGCTTTCTTT. The entire variable domain, with the rest obtained from reference TRBV5-1 and TRBJ1-1, is as follows: KAGVTQTPRYLIKTRGQQVTLSCSPISGHRSVSWYQQTPGQGLQFLFEYFSETQRNKGNFPGRFSGRQFSNSRSEMNVSTLELGDSALYLCASSLGGGTNTEAFFGQGTRLTVV.

The V gene is TRBV7-9, the J gene TRBJ1-2; D unclear. This CDR3 is built from 14 residues. V was shortened by 2 bases and J by 4 bases, with 11 bases between the two germline ends. The germline CDR1 and CDR2 sequences are SEHNR and FQNEAQ (reference sequence). Written as DNA, the CDR3 is TGTGCCAGCAGCTTACCGACGGTGCTCTATGGCTACACCTTC. Its protein is CASSLPTVLYGYTF.